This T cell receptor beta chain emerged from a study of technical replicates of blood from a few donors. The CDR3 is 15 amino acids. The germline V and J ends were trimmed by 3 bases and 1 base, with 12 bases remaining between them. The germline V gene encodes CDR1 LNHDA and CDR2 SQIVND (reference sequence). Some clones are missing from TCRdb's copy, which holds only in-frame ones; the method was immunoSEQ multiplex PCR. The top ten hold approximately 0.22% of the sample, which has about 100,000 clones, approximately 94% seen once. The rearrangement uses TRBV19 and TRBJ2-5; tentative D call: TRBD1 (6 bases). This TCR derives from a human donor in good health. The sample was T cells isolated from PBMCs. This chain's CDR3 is CASSIQGSLQETQYF. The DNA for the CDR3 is TGTGCCAGTAGTATCCAGGGGAGCCTCCAAGAGACCCAGTACTTC.